Listed here are 23 T cell receptor beta chains from one sample, sequenced in a study of T cell clusters in autoimmune cytopenias. One tube held mixed TRB-A and TRB-B primer pools for touch-down PCR. TCRdb reprocessed the multiplex PCR reads and stores each CDR3 protein as one record, lacking DNA. Listed are approximately 5,200 distinct CDR3 sequences; about half falls within the top ten. Each sample's input was 200 to 250 ng genomic DNA, about 38,000 genome equivalents. The same specimen was also included in a second study, on T cell repertoires in aging, cancer and after chemotherapy.

The material sequenced was peripheral blood. These receptors all come from a human donor in good health.

This clonotype is classed as medium-sized by frequency. V is TRBV29-1 and J is TRBJ2-1; the TRBD2 assignment by TCRdb is unverifiable without DNA. The CDR3 has 15 amino acids. Germline V gene data show CDR1 as SQVTM and CDR2 as ANQGSEA. The CDR3 reads CSSWDLEDSYNEQFF.

By frequency, this clonotype is large. This chain connects TRBV29-1 to TRBJ2-2; absent DNA, TCRdb's TRBD2 call cannot be checked. The CDR3 has 13 amino acids. Germline V gives CDR1 SQVTM, CDR2 ANQGSEA. The CDR3: CSVRDGVTGELFF.

This clonotype is called medium-sized based on its frequency. This sequence joins TRBV5-6 and TRBJ2-7. CDR3 length equals 15 residues. Germline lookup yields CDR1 SGHDT and CDR2 YYEEEE. The CDR3 reads CASSKGVLRPYEQYF.

The chain couples TRBV6-5 to TRBJ1-5. CDR3 length: 12 amino acids. The germline V gene encodes CDR1 MNHEY and CDR2 SVGAGI. The chain's CDR3 is CASSYRDQPQHF.

This sequence joins TRBV27 and TRBJ2-7. The CDR3 sequence is 15 residues long. Germline CDR1 is MNHEY and CDR2 is SMNVEV (reference sequence). The CDR3 here is CASSSIPWQTYEQYF.

The genes are TRBV7-2 and TRBJ2-1; TCRdb reports TRBD2, a call that lacks DNA to check it against. CDR1 SGHTA and CDR2 FQGNSA come from the germline V gene. The CDR3 runs 18 residues. The CDR3 sequence: CASSLVRGSDASYNEQFF. The variable domain in full, completed from reference TRBV7-2 and TRBJ2-1, reads GAGVSQSPSNKVTEKGKDVELRCDPISGHTALYWYRQSLGQGLEFLIYFQGNSAPDKSGLPSDRFSAERTGGSVSTLTIQRTQQEDSAVYLCASSLVRGSDASYNEQFFGPGTRLTVL.

The genes are TRBV29-1 and TRBJ1-2. Germline V CDR1 and CDR2: SQVTM, ANQGSEA. The CDR3 has 11 amino acids. The CDR3 region is CSVVGFYGYTF.

CDR3: CSVDLGLVSHNEQFF. This chain uses TRBV29-1 with TRBJ2-1; checking the TCRdb D call of TRBD2 is not possible without DNA. The CDR3 is made up of 15 amino acids. In germline, CDR1 is SQVTM, CDR2 ANQGSEA.

The chain links TRBV19 to TRBJ2-6. CDR1 and CDR2 (germline): LNHDA, SQIVND (reference sequence). This CDR3 has 16 amino acids. The CDR3 protein is CASSIDAGSGANVLTF.

V and J are TRBV6-8 and TRBJ2-7; TCRdb's assignment of TRBD1 cannot be checked, as there is no DNA. CDR3 length: 13 residues. Germline V gene sequence: CDR1 MNHGY, CDR2 SAAAGT. The CDR3 region is CASSGGPVKEQYF.

This clonotype is called medium-sized based on its frequency. J is TRBJ2-1 and V is TRBV10-3. The germline CDR1 and CDR2 sequences are ENHRY and SYGVKD. The CDR3 totals 15 residues. CDR3 in amino acids: CAISESGRSYNEQFF.

The chain uses TRBV18 and TRBJ1-5; TCRdb's D gene call, TRBD1, goes unchecked for lack of DNA. Germline CDR1 KGHSH, CDR2 LQKENI. The CDR3 spans 17 residues. The CDR3 protein is CASSLSRETYSNQPQHF.

V is TRBV12-3 or TRBV12-4 and J is TRBJ2-5; the TRBD2 assignment by TCRdb is unverifiable without DNA. The CDR3 totals 13 residues. The CDR3 loop is CASRGLGQETQYF.

The chain links TRBV11-1 to TRBJ2-7. This CDR3 has 14 amino acids. The germline V gene encodes CDR1 SGHAT and CDR2 FQDESV (reference sequence). CDR3 protein: CASSTSGTPYEQYF.

The chain has TRBV12-3 or TRBV12-4 and TRBJ2-1; TCRdb designates TRBD2, a call that cannot be tested without DNA. CDR3 length equals 15 residues. This CDR3 reads CASSRTSGRDGEQFF.

This clonotype is identified as medium-sized (0.01 to 0.1%) from frequency. The V gene is TRBV19, the J gene TRBJ2-1; the D call of TRBD2 rests on TCRdb alone, since no DNA is present to check it. The CDR3 spans 13 residues. Germline V gene lookup returns CDR1 LNHDA and CDR2 SQIVND (reference sequence). The CDR3 spells CASSIGVVGERFF.

J is TRBJ2-5 and V is TRBV7-6; TCRdb designates TRBD2, a call that cannot be tested without DNA. Looked up from germline, CDR1 is SGHVS and CDR2 is FNYEAQ. This CDR3 comprises 14 residues. The chain's CDR3 is CASSLLEGQETQYF.

This CDR3 reads CASSKGLVGGELFF. V is TRBV7-2 and J is TRBJ2-2; TCRdb's D call of TRBD2 is untestable without DNA. Germline V gene sequence: CDR1 SGHTA, CDR2 FQGNSA. The CDR3 is made up of 14 amino acids. Variable domain in full (rest from reference TRBV7-2 and TRBJ2-2): GAGVSQSPSNKVTEKGKDVELRCDPISGHTALYWYRQSLGQGLEFLIYFQGNSAPDKSGLPSDRFSAERTGGSVSTLTIQRTQQEDSAVYLCASSKGLVGGELFFGEGSRLTVL.

This clonotype shows up as medium-sized by frequency. This rearrangement joins TRBV18 to TRBJ1-6; the D call of TRBD1 rests on TCRdb alone, since no DNA is present to check it. The germline V gene has CDR1 KGHSH and CDR2 LQKENI. The CDR3 runs to 13 residues. The CDR3 region is CASSPSTGSPLHF.

The genes are TRBV11-2 and TRBJ2-1; absent DNA, TCRdb's TRBD1 call cannot be checked. Germline CDR1 SGHAT, CDR2 FQNNGV. The CDR3 runs to 15 residues. This CDR3 reads CASSSSGTGSYEQFF.

The chain's CDR3 is CASSAARGASHEQYF. This chain uses TRBV6-5 with TRBJ2-7; TCRdb gives TRBD1 as the D gene, but with no DNA this cannot be confirmed. The CDR3 consists of 15 residues. Germline V gene lookup returns CDR1 MNHEY and CDR2 SVGAGI.

The V call is TRBV15, the J call TRBJ2-5; TCRdb's assignment of TRBD2 cannot be checked, as there is no DNA. CDR1 and CDR2 from the germline V gene are LNHNV and YYDKDF (reference sequence). This CDR3 region has 15 residues. The CDR3 is CATSLGTSAQETQYF.

This clonotype registers medium-sized (0.01 to 0.1%) by frequency. This sequence joins TRBV29-1 and TRBJ2-2; checking the TCRdb D call of TRBD2 is not possible without DNA. The CDR3 sequence is 14 residues long. The V gene's germline CDR1 is SQVTM and CDR2 ANQGSEA. The CDR3: CSVESGLNTGELFF.